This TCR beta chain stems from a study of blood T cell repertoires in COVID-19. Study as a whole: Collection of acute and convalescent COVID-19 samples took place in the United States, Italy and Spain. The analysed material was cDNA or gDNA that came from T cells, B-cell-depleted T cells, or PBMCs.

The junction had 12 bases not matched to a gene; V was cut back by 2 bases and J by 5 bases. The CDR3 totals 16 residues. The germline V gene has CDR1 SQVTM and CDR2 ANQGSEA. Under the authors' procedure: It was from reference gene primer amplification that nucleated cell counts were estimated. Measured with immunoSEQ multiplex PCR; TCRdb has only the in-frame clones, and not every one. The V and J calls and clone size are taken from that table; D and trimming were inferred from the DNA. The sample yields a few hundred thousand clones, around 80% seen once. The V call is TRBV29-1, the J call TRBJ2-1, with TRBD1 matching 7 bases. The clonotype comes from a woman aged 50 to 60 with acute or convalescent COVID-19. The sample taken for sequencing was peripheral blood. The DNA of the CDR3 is TGCAGCGTTGAACGGACAGGACGGGCGCGGGACAATGAGCAGTTCTTC. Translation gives CSVERTGRARDNEQFF.